The present T cell receptor (beta chain) was sequenced within a study of T cell responses to AZD1222 COVID-19 vaccine. General study points: Donors were mostly white British, more females; clonal diversity possibly underestimated.

CDR1 and CDR2 from the germline V gene are GTSNPN and SVGIG (reference sequence). CDR3 size: 14 residues. The germline V and J ends were trimmed by 4 bases and 5 bases, with 17 bases remaining between them. The method was immunoSEQ multiplex PCR; TCRdb's version includes in-frame clones alone and lacks a portion of them. The table has over 25,000 clones, about 90% seen once. Remarks on this clone: Its specificity is unknown.

Sequenced material: peripheral blood, taken 28 days after the second AZD1222 dose. The source of this sequence is an adult who received the AZD1222 COVID-19 vaccine. This chain connects TRBV30 to TRBJ2-5; D is undetermined. CDR3 amino acids: CAWNNGQNGETQYF. In DNA form, the CDR3 reads TGTGCCTGGAATAACGGGCAAAACGGGGAGACCCAGTACTTC. Based on the CDR3 plus reference TRBV30 and TRBJ2-5, the full variable domain is SQTIHQWPATLVQPVGSPLSLECTVEGTSNPNLYWYRQAAGRGLQLLFYSVGIGQISSEVPQNLSASRPQDRQFILSSKKLLLSDSGFYLCAWNNGQNGETQYFGPGTRLLVL.